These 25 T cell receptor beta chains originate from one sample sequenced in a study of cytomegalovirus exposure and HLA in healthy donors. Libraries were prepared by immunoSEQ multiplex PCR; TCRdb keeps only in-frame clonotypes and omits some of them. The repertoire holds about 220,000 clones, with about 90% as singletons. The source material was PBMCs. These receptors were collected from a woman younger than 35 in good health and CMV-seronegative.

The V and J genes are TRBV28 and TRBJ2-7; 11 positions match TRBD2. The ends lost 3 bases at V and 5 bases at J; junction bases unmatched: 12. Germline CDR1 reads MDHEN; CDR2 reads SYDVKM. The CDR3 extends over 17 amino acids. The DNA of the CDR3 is TGTGCCAGCAGTTTCAGGGGGACCAGACTAGCGGGACACGAGCAGTACTTC. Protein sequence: CASSFRGTRLAGHEQYF.

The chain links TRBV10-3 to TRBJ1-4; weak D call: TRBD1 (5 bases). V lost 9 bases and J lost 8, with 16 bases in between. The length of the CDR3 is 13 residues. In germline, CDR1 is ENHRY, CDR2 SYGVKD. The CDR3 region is CAIGAGQEEKLFF. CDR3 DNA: TGTGCCATAGGGGCGGGGCAGGAAGAAAAACTGTTTTTT.

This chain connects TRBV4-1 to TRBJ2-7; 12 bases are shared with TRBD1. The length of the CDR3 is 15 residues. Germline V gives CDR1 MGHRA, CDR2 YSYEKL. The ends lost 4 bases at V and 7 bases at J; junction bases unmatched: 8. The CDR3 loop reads CASSRAGTGGGEQYF. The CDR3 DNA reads TGCGCCAGCAGCCGAGCCGGGACAGGGGGCGGGGAGCAGTACTTC.

The CDR3 sequence is CASSPPYDTQYF. In DNA, the CDR3 is TGTGCCAGCTCACCACCCTACGATACGCAGTATTTT. The gene calls are TRBV18 and TRBJ2-3, with unresolved D. The CDR3 length is 12 residues. Germline V gene sequence: CDR1 KGHSH, CDR2 LQKENI. Between the trimmed V and J ends, which lost 0 bases and 6 bases, there was a span of 4 bases. Filled out from reference TRBV18 and TRBJ2-3, the complete variable domain reads NAGVMQNPRHLVRRRGQEARLRCSPMKGHSHVYWYRQLPEEGLKFMVYLQKENIIDESGMPKERFSAEFPKEGPSILRIQQVVRGDSAAYFCASSPPYDTQYFGPGTRLTVL.

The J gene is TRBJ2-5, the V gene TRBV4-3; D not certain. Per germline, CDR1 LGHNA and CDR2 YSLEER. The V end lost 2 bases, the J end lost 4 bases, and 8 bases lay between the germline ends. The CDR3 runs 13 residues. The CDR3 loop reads CASSQNHLETQYF. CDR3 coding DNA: TGCGCCAGCAGCCAAAATCATTTAGAGACCCAGTACTTC.

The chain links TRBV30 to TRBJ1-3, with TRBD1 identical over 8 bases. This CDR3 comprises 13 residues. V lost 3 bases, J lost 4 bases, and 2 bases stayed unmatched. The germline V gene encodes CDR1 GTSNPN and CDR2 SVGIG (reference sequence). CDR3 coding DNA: TGTGCCTGGAGCAGGGGGCTCGGAAACACCATATATTTT. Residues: CAWSRGLGNTIYF. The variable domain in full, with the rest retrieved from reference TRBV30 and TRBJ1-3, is SQTIHQWPATLVQPVGSPLSLECTVEGTSNPNLYWYRQAAGRGLQLLFYSVGIGQISSEVPQNLSASRPQDRQFILSSKKLLLSDSGFYLCAWSRGLGNTIYFGEGSWLTVV.

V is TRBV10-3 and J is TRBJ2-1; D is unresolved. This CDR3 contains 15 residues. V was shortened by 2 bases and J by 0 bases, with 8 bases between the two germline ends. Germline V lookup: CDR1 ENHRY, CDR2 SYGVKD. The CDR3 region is CAISEDSSSYNEQFF. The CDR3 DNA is TGTGCCATCAGTGAGGACTCCAGCTCCTACAATGAGCAGTTCTTC.

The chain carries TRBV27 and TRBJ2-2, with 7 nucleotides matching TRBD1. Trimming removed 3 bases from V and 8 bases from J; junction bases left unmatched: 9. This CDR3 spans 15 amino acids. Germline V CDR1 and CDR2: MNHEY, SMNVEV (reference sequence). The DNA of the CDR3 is TGTGCCAGCAGTTTGACAGGGTCGCTCAGGGGGGAGCTGTTTTTT. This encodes CASSLTGSLRGELFF.

The chain's CDR3 is CASRYPGQGAWGYTF. The CDR3, as DNA: TGTGCCAGCAGATACCCGGGACAGGGGGCTTGGGGCTACACCTTC. The chain employs TRBV28 and TRBJ1-2; 12 bases match TRBD1. Germline lookup yields CDR1 MDHEN and CDR2 SYDVKM. V gave up 6 bases and J gave up 8 bases; unmatched junction bases: 10. The CDR3 sequence is 15 residues long.

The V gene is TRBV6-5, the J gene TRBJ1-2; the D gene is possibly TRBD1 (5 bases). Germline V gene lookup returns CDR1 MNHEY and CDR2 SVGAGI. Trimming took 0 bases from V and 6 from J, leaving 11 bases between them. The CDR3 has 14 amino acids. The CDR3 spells CASSYSKTDHGYTF. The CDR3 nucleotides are TGTGCCAGCAGTTACTCGAAGACAGACCATGGCTACACCTTC.

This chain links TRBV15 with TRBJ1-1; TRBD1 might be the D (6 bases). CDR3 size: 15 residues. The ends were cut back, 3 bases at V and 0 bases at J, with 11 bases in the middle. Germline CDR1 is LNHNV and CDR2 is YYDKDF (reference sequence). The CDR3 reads CATSRGGGMNTEAFF. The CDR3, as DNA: TGTGCCACCAGCAGGGGAGGGGGTATGAACACTGAAGCTTTCTTT. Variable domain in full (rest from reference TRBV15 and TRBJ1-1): DAMVIQNPRYQVTQFGKPVTLSCSQTLNHNVMYWYQQKSSQAPKLLFHYYDKDFNNEADTPDNFQSRRPNTSFCFLDIRSPGLGDTAMYLCATSRGGGMNTEAFFGQGTRLTVV.

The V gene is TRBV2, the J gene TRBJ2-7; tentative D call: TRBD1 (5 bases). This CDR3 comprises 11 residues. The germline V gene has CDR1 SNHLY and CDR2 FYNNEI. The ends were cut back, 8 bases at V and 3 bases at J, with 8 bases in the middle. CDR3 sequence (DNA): TGTGCCAGCGACAGTGGCTACGAGCAGTACTTC. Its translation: CASDSGYEQYF.

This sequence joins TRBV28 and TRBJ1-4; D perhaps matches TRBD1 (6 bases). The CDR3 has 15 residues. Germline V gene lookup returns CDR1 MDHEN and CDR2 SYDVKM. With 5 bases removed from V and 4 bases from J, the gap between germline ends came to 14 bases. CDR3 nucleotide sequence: TGTGCCAGCAGTACGGACAGTCAACTTAATGAAAAACTGTTTTTT. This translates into CASSTDSQLNEKLFF. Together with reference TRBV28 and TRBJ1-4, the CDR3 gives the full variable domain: DVKVTQSSRYLVKRTGEKVFLECVQDMDHENMFWYRQDPGLGLRLIYFSYDVKMKEKGDIPEGYSVSREKKERFSLILESASTNQTSMYLCASSTDSQLNEKLFFGSGTQLSVL.

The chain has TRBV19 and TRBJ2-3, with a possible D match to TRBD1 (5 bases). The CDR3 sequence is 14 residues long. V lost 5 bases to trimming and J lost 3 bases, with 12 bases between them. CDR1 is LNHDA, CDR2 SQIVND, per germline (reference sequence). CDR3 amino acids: CASSDKGVTDTQYF. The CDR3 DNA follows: TGTGCCAGTAGTGACAAAGGGGTAACAGATACGCAGTATTTT.

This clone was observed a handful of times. CDR3 in amino acids: CASSLSSDYNEQFF. CDR3 in DNA: TGTGCCAGCAGTTTGTCGTCAGATTACAATGAGCAGTTCTTC. This sequence joins TRBV7-2 and TRBJ2-1; no firm D call. Trimming stripped 6 bases from V and 4 bases from J, with 13 bases between. There are 14 residues in the CDR3. The germline V gene encodes CDR1 SGHTA and CDR2 FQGNSA. Using reference TRBV7-2 and TRBJ2-1 for the parts outside the CDR3, the full variable domain is GAGVSQSPSNKVTEKGKDVELRCDPISGHTALYWYRQSLGQGLEFLIYFQGNSAPDKSGLPSDRFSAERTGGSVSTLTIQRTQQEDSAVYLCASSLSSDYNEQFFGPGTRLTVL.

Here the CDR3 reads CASSLAPTSGSHGEQFF. CDR3 DNA: TGTGCCAGCAGCTTAGCCCCGACTAGCGGGAGTCATGGTGAGCAGTTCTTC. The chain carries TRBV11-2 and TRBJ2-1; 12 bases match TRBD2. This CDR3 contains 17 residues. The V gene's germline CDR1 is SGHAT and CDR2 FQNNGV. The ends lost 1 base at V and 9 bases at J; junction bases unmatched: 10.

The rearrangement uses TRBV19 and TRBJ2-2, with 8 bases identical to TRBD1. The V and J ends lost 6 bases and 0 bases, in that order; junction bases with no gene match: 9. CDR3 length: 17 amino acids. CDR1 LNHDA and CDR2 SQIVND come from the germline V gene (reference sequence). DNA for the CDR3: TGTGCCAGTAGGGGATGGACAGGGCGCTCGAACACCGGGGAGCTGTTTTTT. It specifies CASRGWTGRSNTGELFF.

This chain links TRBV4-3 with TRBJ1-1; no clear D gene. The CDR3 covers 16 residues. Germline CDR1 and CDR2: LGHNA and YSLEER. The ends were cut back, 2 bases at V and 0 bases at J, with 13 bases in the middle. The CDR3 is CASSQYLGAVNTEAFF. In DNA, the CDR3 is TGCGCCAGCAGCCAATATCTCGGAGCGGTGAACACTGAAGCTTTCTTT.

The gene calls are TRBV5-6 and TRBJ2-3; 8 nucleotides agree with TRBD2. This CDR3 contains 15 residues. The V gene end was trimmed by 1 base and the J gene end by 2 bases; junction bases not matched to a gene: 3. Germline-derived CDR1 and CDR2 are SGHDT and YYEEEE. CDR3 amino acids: CASSLSGSLTDTQYF. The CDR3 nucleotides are TGTGCCAGCAGCTTGAGCGGGAGCCTCACAGATACGCAGTATTTT.

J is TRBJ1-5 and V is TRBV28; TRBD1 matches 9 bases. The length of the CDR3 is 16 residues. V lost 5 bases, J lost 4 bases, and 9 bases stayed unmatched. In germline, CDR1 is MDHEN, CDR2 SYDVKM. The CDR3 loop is CASSPSLGQGNQPQHF. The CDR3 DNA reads TGTGCCAGCAGTCCTTCCCTCGGACAGGGGAATCAGCCCCAGCATTTT.

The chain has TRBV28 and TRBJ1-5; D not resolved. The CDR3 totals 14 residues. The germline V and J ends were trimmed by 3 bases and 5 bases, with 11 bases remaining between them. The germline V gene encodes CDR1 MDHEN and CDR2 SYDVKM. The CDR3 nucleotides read TGTGCCAGCAGTTTGGCAGGAGGCGATCAGCCCCAGCATTTT. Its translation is CASSLAGGDQPQHF.

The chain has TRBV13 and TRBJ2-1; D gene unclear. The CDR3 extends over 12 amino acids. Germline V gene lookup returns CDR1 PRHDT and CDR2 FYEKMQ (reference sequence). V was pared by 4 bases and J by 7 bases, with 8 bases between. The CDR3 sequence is CASSSRSNEQFF. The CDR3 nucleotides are TGTGCCAGCAGCTCGCGGTCGAATGAGCAGTTCTTC.

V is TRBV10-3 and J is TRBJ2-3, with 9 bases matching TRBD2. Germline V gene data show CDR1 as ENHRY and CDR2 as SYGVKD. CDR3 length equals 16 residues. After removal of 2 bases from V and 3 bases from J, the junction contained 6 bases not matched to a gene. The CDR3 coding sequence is TGTGCCATCAGTGAGGGCGGGACTAGCCTGACAGATACGCAGTATTTT. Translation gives CAISEGGTSLTDTQYF.

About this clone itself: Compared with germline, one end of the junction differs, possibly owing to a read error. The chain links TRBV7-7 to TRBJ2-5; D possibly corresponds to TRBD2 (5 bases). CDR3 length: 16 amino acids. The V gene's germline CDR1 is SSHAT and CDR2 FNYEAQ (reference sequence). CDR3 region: CASSLTQARAQETQYF. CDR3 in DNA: TGTGCTAGCAGCTTAACCCAAGCGAGGGCCCAAGAGACCCAGTACTTC.

The CDR3 nucleotides are TGTGCCAGCAGATCGACAGGGGTTGGCAATGAAAAACTGTTTTTT. Protein sequence: CASRSTGVGNEKLFF. The chain joins TRBV27 to TRBJ1-4, with TRBD1 matching over 8 bases. Per the germline V gene, CDR1 is MNHEY and CDR2 is SMNVEV (reference sequence). V shed 6 bases and J 5 bases; nucleotides not matched to a gene: 8. The CDR3 is 15 residues long.